Below, one TCR beta chain is given with its context. Its matching antigen is unknown. This CDR3 spans 14 amino acids. The V segment lost 6 bases and the J segment 6 bases; nucleotides outside the gene matches: 9. Germline values: CDR1 DFQATT, CDR2 SNEGSKA (reference sequence). This entry belongs to a study of CD8 T cells in ankylosing spondylitis. Findings and limits, study-wide: Past research had described some motif variants in reactive arthritis synovial fluid and blood.

Libraries for TCR beta were made by quantitative 5'-RACE with molecular barcodes. Each CDR3 protein is one row after TCRdb ran MiXCR on the 5' RACE reads. The sample consists of 150,000 to 200,000 distinct CDR3 sequences, 11% of them appearing once. The sample taken for sequencing was blood, either unsorted or a sorted T cell fraction (not recorded which). This sequence originates from a male donor with ankylosing spondylitis or in good health (not recorded which). The V call is TRBV20-1, the J call TRBJ2-2; 8 bases match TRBD2. The CDR3 is CSAPVGTRSGELFF. The CDR3 bases are TGCAGTGCCCCCGTCGGGACTAGGTCCGGGGAGCTGTTTTTT.